This T cell receptor beta chain was captured in a study of cytomegalovirus exposure and HLA in healthy donors. Study-wide results and limits: Across donors, most TCRs were seen rarely, yet some public ones were widespread.

Regarding this clone: As yet, its antigen is unknown.

Germline V gene sequence: CDR1 MNHNY, CDR2 SVGAGI (reference sequence). This CDR3 comprises 14 residues. Between the trimmed V and J ends, which lost 1 base and 1 base, there was a span of 7 bases. Profiled with immunoSEQ multiplex PCR; TCRdb holds only in-frame clones, not every one. The table records fewer than 120,000 clones, around 89% of them present only once. The V and J genes are TRBV6-6 and TRBJ1-1; D gene unclear. Material: PBMCs. The sequence derives from a woman aged 30 to 39 in good health and CMV-seropositive. In nucleotides, the CDR3 is TGTGCCAGCAGTTACTACAGCTCGAACACTGAAGCTTTCTTT. Translating it yields CASSYYSSNTEAFF.